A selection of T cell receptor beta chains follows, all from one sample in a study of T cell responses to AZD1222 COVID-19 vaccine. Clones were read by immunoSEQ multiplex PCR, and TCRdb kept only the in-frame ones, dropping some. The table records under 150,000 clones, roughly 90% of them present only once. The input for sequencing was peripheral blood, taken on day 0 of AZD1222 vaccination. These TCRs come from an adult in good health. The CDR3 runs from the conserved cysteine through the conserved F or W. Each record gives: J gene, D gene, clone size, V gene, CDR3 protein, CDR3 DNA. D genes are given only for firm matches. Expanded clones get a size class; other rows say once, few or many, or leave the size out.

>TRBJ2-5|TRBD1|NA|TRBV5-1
CASSWTMTGGQETQYF
TGCGCCAGCAGCTGGACTATGACAGGGGGCCAAGAGACCCAGTACTTC
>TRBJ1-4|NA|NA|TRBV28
CASSVAGGADEKLFF
TGTGCCAGCAGTGTGGCCGGGGGCGCGGATGAAAAACTGTTTTTT
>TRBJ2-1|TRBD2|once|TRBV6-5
CASTSGSYNEQFF
TGTGCCAGCACTAGCGGGAGTTACAATGAGCAGTTCTTC
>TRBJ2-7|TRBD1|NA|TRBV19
CASSGGGQGRHEQYF
TGTGCCAGTAGCGGAGGGGGACAGGGAAGGCACGAGCAGTACTTC
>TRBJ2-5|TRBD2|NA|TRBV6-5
CASSYSTSGRETQYF
TGTGCCAGCAGTTACTCGACCAGCGGGAGGGAGACCCAGTACTTC
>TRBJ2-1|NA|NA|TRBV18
CASSPPALAVNEQFF
TGTGCCAGCTCACCACCGGCACTAGCAGTTAATGAGCAGTTCTTC
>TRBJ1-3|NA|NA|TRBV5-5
CASSLAGGASGNTIYF
TGTGCCAGCAGCTTGGCCGGGGGGGCTAGTGGAAACACCATATATTTT
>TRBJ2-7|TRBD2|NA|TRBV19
CASSTRTSGSMGVEQYF
TGTGCCAGTAGTACAAGGACTAGCGGGAGTATGGGCGTCGAGCAGTACTTC
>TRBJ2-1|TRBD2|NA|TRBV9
CASSSNSGRVSNEQFF
TGTGCCAGCAGCTCAAATAGCGGGAGAGTGAGTAATGAGCAGTTCTTC
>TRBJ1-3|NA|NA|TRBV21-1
CASSKPDRGVSGNTIYF
TGTGCCAGCAGCAAACCTGACAGGGGCGTCTCTGGAAACACCATATATTTT
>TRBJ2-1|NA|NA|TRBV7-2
CASSPDGGISYNEQFF
TGTGCCAGCAGCCCAGATGGCGGGATCTCCTACAATGAGCAGTTCTTC
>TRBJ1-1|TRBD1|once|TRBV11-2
CASRDRGPYTEAFF
TGTGCCAGCAGAGACAGGGGGCCGTACACTGAAGCTTTCTTT
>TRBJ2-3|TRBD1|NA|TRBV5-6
CASSQDQGAQDTQYF
TGTGCCAGCAGCCAGGATCAGGGGGCACAAGATACGCAGTATTTT
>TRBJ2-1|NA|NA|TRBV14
CASSQVEGGEANEQFF
TGTGCCAGCAGCCAAGTGGAAGGAGGCGAAGCCAATGAGCAGTTCTTC
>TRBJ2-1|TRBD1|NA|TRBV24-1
CATSDRTGGLYNEQFF
TGTGCCACCAGTGACCGGACAGGGGGCCTATACAATGAGCAGTTCTTC
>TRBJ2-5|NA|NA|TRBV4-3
CASSQDGAVETQYF
TGCGCCAGCAGCCAAGATGGAGCAGTTGAGACCCAGTACTTC
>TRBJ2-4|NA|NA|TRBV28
CASSGQTLAKNIQYF
TGTGCCAGCAGCGGACAGACCCTAGCCAAAAACATTCAGTACTTC
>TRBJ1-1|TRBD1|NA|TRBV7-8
CASSLKRQGLLAFF
TGTGCCAGCAGCTTAAAGCGACAGGGCCTCCTTGCTTTCTTT
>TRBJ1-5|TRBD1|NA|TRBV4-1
CASSPPPGQGVQPQHF
TGCGCCAGCAGCCCCCCACCGGGACAGGGGGTTCAGCCCCAGCATTTT
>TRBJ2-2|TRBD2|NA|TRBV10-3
CAISTTSGRVMTGELFF
TGTGCCATCAGCACGACTAGCGGGAGAGTAATGACCGGGGAGCTGTTTTTT
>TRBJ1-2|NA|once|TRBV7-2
CASSLDGRNYGYTF
TGTGCCAGCAGCTTAGACGGCAGGAACTATGGCTACACCTTC
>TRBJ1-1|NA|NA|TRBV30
CAWSVQSNTEAFF
TGTGCCTGGAGTGTACAGAGTAACACTGAAGCTTTCTTT
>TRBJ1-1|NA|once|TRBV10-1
CASTEVVGGGNQAFF
TGCGCCAGCACGGAAGTGGTAGGTGGGGGTAACCAAGCTTTCTTT
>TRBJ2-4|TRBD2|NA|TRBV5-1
CASSPSGNENIQYF
TGCGCCAGCAGCCCGAGCGGGAACGAGAACATTCAGTACTTC
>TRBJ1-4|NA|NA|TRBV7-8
CASSPEIGRFNEKLFF
TGTGCCAGCAGCCCAGAGATAGGCAGATTTAATGAAAAACTGTTTTTT
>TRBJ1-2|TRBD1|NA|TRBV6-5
CASSYTPDRDHYGYTF
TGTGCCAGCAGTTACACGCCCGACAGGGACCACTATGGCTACACCTTC
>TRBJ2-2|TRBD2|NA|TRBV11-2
CASSLPSGISNTGELFF
TGTGCCAGCAGCTTACCTAGCGGGATATCGAACACCGGGGAGCTGTTTTTT
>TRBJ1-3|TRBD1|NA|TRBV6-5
CASSYGTASGNTIYF
TGTGCCAGCAGTTACGGGACAGCCTCTGGAAACACCATATATTTT
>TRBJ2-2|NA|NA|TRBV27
CASSQQGTGELFF
TGTGCCAGCAGCCAGCAGGGTACCGGGGAGCTGTTTTTT
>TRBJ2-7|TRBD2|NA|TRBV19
CASSITGTSGRSSYEQYF
TGTGCCAGTAGTATCACCGGGACTAGCGGGAGGTCCTCCTACGAGCAGTACTTC
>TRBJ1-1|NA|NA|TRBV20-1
CSAREDTEAFF
TGCAGTGCTCGGGAGGACACTGAAGCTTTCTTT
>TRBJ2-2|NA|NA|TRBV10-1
CASKGPDLTGELFF
TGCGCCAGCAAAGGACCAGACTTAACCGGGGAGCTGTTTTTT
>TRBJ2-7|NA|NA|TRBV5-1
CASSLVQGLHEQYF
TGCGCCAGCAGCTTGGTCCAGGGTTTGCACGAGCAGTACTTC
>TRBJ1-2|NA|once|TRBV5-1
CASSLRIEGDYGYTF
TGCGCCAGCAGCTTGAGGATTGAGGGGGACTATGGCTACACCTTC
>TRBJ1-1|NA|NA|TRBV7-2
CASSLGRWPYMNTEAFF
TGTGCCAGCAGCTTGGGACGGTGGCCCTACATGAACACTGAAGCTTTCTTT
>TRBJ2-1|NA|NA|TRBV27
CASSDPYNEQFF
TGTGCCAGCAGTGATCCCTACAATGAGCAGTTCTTC
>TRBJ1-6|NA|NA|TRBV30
CAWSVGRCSYNSPLHF
TGTGCCTGGAGCGTCGGACGGTGCTCCTATAATTCACCCCTCCACTTT
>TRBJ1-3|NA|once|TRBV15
CATSRDPGGFGGNTIYF
TGTGCCACCAGCAGAGATCCGGGAGGGTTTGGTGGAAACACCATATATTTT
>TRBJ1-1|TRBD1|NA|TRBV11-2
CASSPRRTGVEAFF
TGTGCCAGCAGCCCTAGGCGGACAGGCGTTGAAGCTTTCTTT
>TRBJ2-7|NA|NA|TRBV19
CASRESGTPYEQYF
TGTGCCAGTAGGGAGTCCGGGACACCTTACGAGCAGTACTTC
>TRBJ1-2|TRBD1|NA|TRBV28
CASSLPDRVYGYTF
TGTGCCAGCAGTTTACCCGACAGGGTCTATGGCTACACCTTC
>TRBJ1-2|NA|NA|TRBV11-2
CASSLEPGRLRNYGYTF
TGTGCCAGCAGCTTAGAGCCTGGCAGGCTTAGGAACTATGGCTACACCTTC
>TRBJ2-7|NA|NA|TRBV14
CASSPWDHPYEQYF
TGTGCCAGCAGCCCTTGGGACCACCCCTACGAGCAGTACTTC
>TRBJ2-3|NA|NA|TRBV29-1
CSVALSSPPSTDTQYF
TGCAGCGTTGCCCTTTCCAGTCCCCCTAGCACAGATACGCAGTATTTT
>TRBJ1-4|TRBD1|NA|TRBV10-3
CAISGQDNEKLFF
TGTGCCATCTCCGGACAGGATAATGAAAAACTGTTTTTT
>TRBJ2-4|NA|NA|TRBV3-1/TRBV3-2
CASSQRSGDFKNIQYF
TGTGCCAGCAGCCAAAGAAGCGGAGACTTCAAAAACATTCAGTACTTC
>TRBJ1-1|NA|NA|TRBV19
CASNLQGANTEAFF
TGTGCCAGTAACCTACAGGGAGCGAACACTGAAGCTTTCTTT